The next 15 T cell receptor beta chains were all read from a single sample in a study of Tregs in tolerant kidney transplant recipients. TCRdb keeps only in-frame clones here, not all; method: immunoSEQ multiplex PCR. This sample carries more than 95,000 clones, almost 95% of them seen once, and the ten largest clones take around 0.6%. Source material: CD4+ T cells from blood. The receptor set was obtained from a human donor in good health.

This rearrangement joins TRBV19 to TRBJ2-7, with D tentatively TRBD2 (7 bases). The germline gives CDR1 LNHDA, CDR2 SQIVND (reference sequence). The CDR3 has 15 amino acids. Trimming pared 5 bases from V and 5 bases from J, leaving 19 bases between. The CDR3 nucleotides are TGTGCCAGTAGTGAGGGAGGGTACAGGGCGGACGAGCAGTACTTC. Protein sequence: CASSEGGYRADEQYF.

The V and J genes are TRBV5-5 and TRBJ2-3, with no clear D. The CDR3 length is 14 residues. Between the trimmed V and J ends, which lost 0 bases and 3 bases, there was a span of 8 bases. Germline CDR1 is SGHKS and CDR2 is YYEKEE (reference sequence). This CDR3 reads CASSLDIGTDTQYF. The CDR3 DNA sequence: TGTGCCAGCAGCTTGGACATCGGTACAGATACGCAGTATTTT.

The V gene is TRBV7-9, the J gene TRBJ1-1; D uncertain. Looked up from germline, CDR1 is SEHNR and CDR2 is FQNEAQ (reference sequence). The V gene lost 2 bases and the J gene lost 4 bases, with 8 bases spanning the gap. The CDR3 is 13 amino acids. CDR3 residues: CASSLRGSTEAFF. CDR3 nucleotide sequence: TGTGCCAGCAGCTTAAGAGGGAGCACTGAAGCTTTCTTT.

The CDR3 DNA reads as TGTGCCAGCAGCCAAGAAATGGCGTCCCTCTATGGCTACACCTTC. Residues: CASSQEMASLYGYTF. The chain combines TRBV4-2 with TRBJ1-2; unclear D gene. This CDR3 is built from 15 residues. V lost 0 bases to trimming and J lost 4 bases, with 12 bases between them. Germline lookup yields CDR1 LGHNA and CDR2 YNFKEQ.

The chain has TRBV6-5 and TRBJ2-5; D unresolved. The germline V gene has CDR1 MNHEY and CDR2 SVGAGI. The length of the CDR3 is 15 residues. Trimming left V 7 bases short and J 10 bases short, with 25 bases between. The CDR3, as DNA: TGTGCCAGCACTAGTGGGGAAGTAGCCCTACTGGACCAGTACTTC. It codes for CASTSGEVALLDQYF.

This rearrangement joins TRBV15 to TRBJ2-7; 8 nucleotides match TRBD1. The CDR3 length is 12 residues. Trimming at V came to 6 bases and at J to 5 bases, leaving 3 bases not matched to a gene. Looked up from germline, CDR1 is LNHNV and CDR2 is YYDKDF (reference sequence). This chain's CDR3 is CATSNRGDEQYF. DNA for the CDR3: TGTGCCACCAGTAACAGGGGGGACGAGCAGTACTTC. The whole variable domain, filled in from reference TRBV15 and TRBJ2-7, reads DAMVIQNPRYQVTQFGKPVTLSCSQTLNHNVMYWYQQKSSQAPKLLFHYYDKDFNNEADTPDNFQSRRPNTSFCFLDIRSPGLGDTAMYLCATSNRGDEQYFGPGTRLTVT.

V usage is TRBV19 and J usage is TRBJ2-6; perhaps TRBD1 as D (6 bases). CDR1 and CDR2 from the germline V gene are LNHDA and SQIVND (reference sequence). V lost 4 bases to trimming and J lost 0 bases, with 13 bases between them. CDR3 length equals 17 residues. CDR3 bases: TGTGCCAGTAGTAAACAGGGACCCTACTCTGGGGCCAACGTCCTGACTTTC. This sequence encodes CASSKQGPYSGANVLTF.

V gene TRBV6-6 combines with J gene TRBJ2-7; 10 bases match TRBD2. The germline CDR1 and CDR2 sequences are MNHNY and SVGAGI (reference sequence). V shed 5 bases and J 0 bases; nucleotides not matched to a gene: 4. This CDR3 comprises 15 residues. CDR3 sequence (DNA): TGTGCCAGCAGTCCACTAGCGGGAAGCTCCTACGAGCAGTACTTC. Its translation is CASSPLAGSSYEQYF.

The chain employs TRBV7-7 and TRBJ2-5; D gene ambiguous. The CDR3 covers 14 residues. V was clipped by 2 bases and J by 7 bases, with 14 bases between them. In germline, CDR1 is SSHAT, CDR2 FNYEAQ (reference sequence). CDR3 nucleotides: TGTGCCAGCAGCTTATCTGATGTAATGAGGACCCAGTACTTC. This encodes CASSLSDVMRTQYF.

This clone was seen just once. The chain combines TRBV5-1 with TRBJ1-6; D unresolved. The CDR3 length is 16 residues. Trimming removed 0 bases at V and 9 bases at J, with 16 bases between. Germline loops: CDR1 SGHRS, CDR2 YFSETQ. The CDR3 sequence is CASSLDDGRTGSPLHF. Written as DNA, the CDR3 is TGCGCCAGCAGCTTGGACGACGGACGAACGGGTTCACCCCTCCACTTT.

This chain links TRBV2 with TRBJ2-7; perhaps TRBD2 as D (6 bases). Germline V gene lookup returns CDR1 SNHLY and CDR2 FYNNEI. Deletions cut 6 bases from V and 4 bases from J, with 16 bases between. The CDR3 loop spans 14 amino acids. The CDR3 region is CASSREIGGYEQYF. In nucleotides, the CDR3 is TGTGCCAGCAGCAGGGAGATCGGGGGATACGAGCAGTACTTC.

The chain couples TRBV7-9 to TRBJ2-3, with no clear D. Between the trimmed V and J ends, which lost 1 base and 7 bases, there was a span of 9 bases. The germline V gene has CDR1 SEHNR and CDR2 FQNEAQ (reference sequence). The CDR3 is 13 amino acids. CDR3 amino acids: CASSLGVLNTQYF. CDR3 nucleotides: TGTGCCAGCAGCTTAGGGGTCTTGAATACGCAGTATTTT.

The chain couples TRBV27 to TRBJ2-5; D is perhaps TRBD2 (5 bases). V was cut by 8 bases and J by 1 base, with 14 bases left in between. This CDR3 has 14 amino acids. In germline, CDR1 is MNHEY, CDR2 SMNVEV (reference sequence). The CDR3 region is CASRRASTQETQYF. Written as DNA, the CDR3 is TGTGCCAGCCGTCGGGCTAGCACCCAAGAGACCCAGTACTTC.

The chain links TRBV5-1 to TRBJ1-2, with 7 positions matching TRBD1. The ends lost 4 bases at V and 4 bases at J; junction bases unmatched: 13. This CDR3 region has 16 residues. Germline loops: CDR1 SGHRS, CDR2 YFSETQ. The CDR3 loop reads CASSTSRQGQTYGYTF. DNA for the CDR3: TGCGCCAGCAGCACCAGTAGACAGGGTCAAACCTATGGCTACACCTTC.

The chain carries TRBV18 and TRBJ1-4; a weak D match, TRBD1 (5 bases). The CDR3 is 13 residues long. Germline CDR1 and CDR2: KGHSH and LQKENI. The V end was cut by 6 bases, the J end by 8 bases, with 13 bases between. The CDR3 here is CASSPGRKEKLFF. Here the CDR3 DNA reads TGTGCCAGCTCTCCGGGACGGAAGGAAAAACTGTTTTTT.